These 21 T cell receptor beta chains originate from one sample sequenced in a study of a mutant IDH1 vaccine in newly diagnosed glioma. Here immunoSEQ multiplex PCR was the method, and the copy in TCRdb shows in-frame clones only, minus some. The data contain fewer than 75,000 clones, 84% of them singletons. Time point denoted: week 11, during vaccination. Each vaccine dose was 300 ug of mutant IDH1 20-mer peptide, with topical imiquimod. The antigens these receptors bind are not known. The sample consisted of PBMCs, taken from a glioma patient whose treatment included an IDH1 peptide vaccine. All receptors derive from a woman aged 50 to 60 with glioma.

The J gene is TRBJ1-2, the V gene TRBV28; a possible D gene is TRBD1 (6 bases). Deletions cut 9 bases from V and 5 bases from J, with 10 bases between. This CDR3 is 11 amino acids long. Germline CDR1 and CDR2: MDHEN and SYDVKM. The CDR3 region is CASQGGYGYTF. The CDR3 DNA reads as TGTGCCAGTCAAGGGGGTTATGGCTACACCTTC.

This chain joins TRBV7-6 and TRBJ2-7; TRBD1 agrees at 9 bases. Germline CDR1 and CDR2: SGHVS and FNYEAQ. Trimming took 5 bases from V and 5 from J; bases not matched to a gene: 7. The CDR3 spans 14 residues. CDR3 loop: CASSLRTGADEQYF. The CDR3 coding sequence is TGTGCCAGCAGCCTCAGGACAGGGGCCGACGAGCAGTACTTC. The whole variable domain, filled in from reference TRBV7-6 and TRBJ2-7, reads GAGVSQSPRYKVTKRGQDVALRCDPISGHVSLYWYRQALGQGPEFLTYFNYEAQQDKSGLPNDRFSAERPEGSISTLTIQRTEQRDSAMYRCASSLRTGADEQYFGPGTRLTVT.

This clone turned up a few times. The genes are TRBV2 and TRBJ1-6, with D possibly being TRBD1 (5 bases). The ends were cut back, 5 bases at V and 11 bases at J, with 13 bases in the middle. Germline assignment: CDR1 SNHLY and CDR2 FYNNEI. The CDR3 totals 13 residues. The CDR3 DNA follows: TGTGCCAGCAGTCCAGGGACCTACCCACCCCTCCACTTT. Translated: CASSPGTYPPLHF.

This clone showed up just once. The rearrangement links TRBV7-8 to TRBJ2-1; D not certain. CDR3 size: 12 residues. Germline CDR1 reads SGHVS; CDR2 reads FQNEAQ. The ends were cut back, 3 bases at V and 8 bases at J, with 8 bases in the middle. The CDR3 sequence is CASSFTPDEQFF. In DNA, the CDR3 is TGTGCCAGCAGCTTCACCCCGGATGAGCAGTTCTTC.

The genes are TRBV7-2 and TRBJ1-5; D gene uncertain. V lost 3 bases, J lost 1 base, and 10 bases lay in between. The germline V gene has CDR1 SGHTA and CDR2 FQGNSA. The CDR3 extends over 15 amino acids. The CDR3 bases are TGTGCCAGCAGCTTGCAGACCGGGAGCAATCAGCCCCAGCATTTT. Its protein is CASSLQTGSNQPQHF.

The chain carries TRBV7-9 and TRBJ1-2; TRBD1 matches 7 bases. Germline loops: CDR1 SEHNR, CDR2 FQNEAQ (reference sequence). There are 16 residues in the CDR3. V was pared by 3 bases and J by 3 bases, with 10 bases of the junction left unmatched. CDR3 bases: TGTGCCAGCAGCTTCAACGTCGGCGGGACAGACTATGGCTACACCTTC. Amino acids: CASSFNVGGTDYGYTF.

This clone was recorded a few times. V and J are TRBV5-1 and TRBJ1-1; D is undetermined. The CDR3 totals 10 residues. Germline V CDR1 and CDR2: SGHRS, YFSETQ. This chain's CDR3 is CQRGSSEAFF. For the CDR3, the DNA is TGCCAGCGGGGTTCATCTGAAGCTTTCTTT.

The CDR3 coding sequence is TGTGCCACCGGGGGGACCAGCAATCAGCCCCAGCATTTT. Translation: CATGGTSNQPQHF. The chain combines TRBV27 with TRBJ1-5; tentative D call: TRBD1 (5 bases). Deletions cut 10 bases from V and 1 base from J, with 11 bases between. The CDR3 runs 13 residues. The germline CDR1 and CDR2 sequences are MNHEY and SMNVEV (reference sequence).

The CDR3 protein is CASSLGTGLYEQYF. CDR3 coding DNA: TGTGCCAGCAGCTTGGGGACAGGTCTCTACGAGCAGTACTTC. The rearrangement uses TRBV7-2 and TRBJ2-7, with 8 bases matching TRBD1. The CDR3 runs 14 residues. V gave up 3 bases and J gave up 3 bases; unmatched junction bases: 4. CDR1 and CDR2 from the germline V gene are SGHTA and FQGNSA.

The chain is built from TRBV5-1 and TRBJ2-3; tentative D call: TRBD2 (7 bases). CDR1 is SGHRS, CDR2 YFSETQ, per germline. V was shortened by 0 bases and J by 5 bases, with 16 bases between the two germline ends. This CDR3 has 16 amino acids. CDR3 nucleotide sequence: TGCGCCAGCAGCTTGGAATCTACAGGGACTAAAGATACGCAGTATTTT. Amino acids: CASSLESTGTKDTQYF.

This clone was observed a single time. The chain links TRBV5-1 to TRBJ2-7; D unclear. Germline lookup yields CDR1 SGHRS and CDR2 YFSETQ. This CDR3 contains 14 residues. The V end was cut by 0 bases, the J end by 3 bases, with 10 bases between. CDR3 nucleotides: TGCGCCAGCAGCTTGGGGCAGAACTACTACGAGCAGTACTTC. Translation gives CASSLGQNYYEQYF.

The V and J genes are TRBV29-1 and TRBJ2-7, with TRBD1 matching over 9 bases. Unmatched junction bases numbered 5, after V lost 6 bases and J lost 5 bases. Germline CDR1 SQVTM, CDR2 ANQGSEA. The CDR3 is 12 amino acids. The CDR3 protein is CSVNRGPNEQYF. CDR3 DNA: TGCAGCGTGAACAGGGGGCCCAACGAGCAGTACTTC.

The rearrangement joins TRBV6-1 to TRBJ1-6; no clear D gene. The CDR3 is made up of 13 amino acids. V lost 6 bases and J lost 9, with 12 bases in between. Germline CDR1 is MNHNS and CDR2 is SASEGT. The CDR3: CASSRVNRSPLHF. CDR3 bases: TGTGCCAGCAGCCGAGTGAACCGTTCACCCCTCCACTTT.

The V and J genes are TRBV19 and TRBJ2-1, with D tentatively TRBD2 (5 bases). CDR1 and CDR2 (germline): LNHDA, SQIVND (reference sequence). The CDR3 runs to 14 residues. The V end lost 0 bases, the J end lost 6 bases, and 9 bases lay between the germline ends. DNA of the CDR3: TGTGCCAGTAGTATAGACCGGGGTCCCAATGAGCAGTTCTTC. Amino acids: CASSIDRGPNEQFF.

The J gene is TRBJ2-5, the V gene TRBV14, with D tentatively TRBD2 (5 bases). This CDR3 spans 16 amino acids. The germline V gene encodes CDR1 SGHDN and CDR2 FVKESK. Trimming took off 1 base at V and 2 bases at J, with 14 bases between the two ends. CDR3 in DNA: TGTGCCAGCAGCCAAGGGGCCCGGGCGGGTCAAGAGACCCAGTACTTC. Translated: CASSQGARAGQETQYF.

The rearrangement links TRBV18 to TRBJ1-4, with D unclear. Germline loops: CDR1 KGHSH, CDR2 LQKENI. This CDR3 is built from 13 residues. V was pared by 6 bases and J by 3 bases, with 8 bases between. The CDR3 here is CASSRAANEKLFF. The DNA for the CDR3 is TGTGCCAGCTCGAGGGCTGCTAATGAAAAACTGTTTTTT. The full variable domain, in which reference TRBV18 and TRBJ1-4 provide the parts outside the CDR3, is NAGVMQNPRHLVRRRGQEARLRCSPMKGHSHVYWYRQLPEEGLKFMVYLQKENIIDESGMPKERFSAEFPKEGPSILRIQQVVRGDSAAYFCASSRAANEKLFFGSGTQLSVL.

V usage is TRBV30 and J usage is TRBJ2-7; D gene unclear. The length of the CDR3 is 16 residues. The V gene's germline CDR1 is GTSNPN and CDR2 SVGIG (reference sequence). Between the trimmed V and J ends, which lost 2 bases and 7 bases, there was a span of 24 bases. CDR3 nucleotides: TGTGCCTGGAGTCCGACCGTCGGCCGGAAATACGTTGAGCAGTACTTC. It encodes CAWSPTVGRKYVEQYF.

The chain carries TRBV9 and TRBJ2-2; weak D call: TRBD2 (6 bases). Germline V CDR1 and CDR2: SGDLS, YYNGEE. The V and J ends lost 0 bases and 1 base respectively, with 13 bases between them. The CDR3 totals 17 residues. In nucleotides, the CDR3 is TGTGCCAGCAGCGTAGTGGGGCTAGCGAAGAACACCGGGGAGCTGTTTTTT. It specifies CASSVVGLAKNTGELFF.

The CDR3 region has the DNA TGTGCCAGCACCAACCCGGGAAACATTCAGTACTTC. This sequence encodes CASTNPGNIQYF. The gene calls are TRBV28 and TRBJ2-4, with D hard to call. Germline CDR1 and CDR2: MDHEN and SYDVKM. The CDR3 is made up of 12 amino acids. Trimming took 7 bases from V and 6 from J, leaving 10 bases between them.

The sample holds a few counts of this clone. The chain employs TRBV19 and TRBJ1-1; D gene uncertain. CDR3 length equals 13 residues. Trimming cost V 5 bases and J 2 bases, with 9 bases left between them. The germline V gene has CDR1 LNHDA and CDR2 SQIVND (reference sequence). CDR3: CASSLGFNTEAFF. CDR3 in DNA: TGTGCCAGTAGTCTGGGCTTTAACACTGAAGCTTTCTTT.

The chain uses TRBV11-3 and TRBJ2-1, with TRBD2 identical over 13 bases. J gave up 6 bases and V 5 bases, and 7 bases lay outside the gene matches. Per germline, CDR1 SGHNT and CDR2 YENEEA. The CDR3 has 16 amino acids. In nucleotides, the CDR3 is TGTGCCAGCAGCCCCGAGGGACTAGCGGGGCGCAATGAGCAGTTCTTC. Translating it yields CASSPEGLAGRNEQFF. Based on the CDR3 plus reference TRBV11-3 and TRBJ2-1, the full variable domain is EAGVVQSPRYKIIEKKQPVAFWCNPISGHNTLYWYLQNLGQGPELLIRYENEEAVDDSQLPKDRFSAERLKGVDSTLKIQPAELGDSAVYLCASSPEGLAGRNEQFFGPGTRLTVL.